These T cell receptor beta chains were read from a single sample in a study of blood T cell repertoires in COVID-19. Libraries were prepared by immunoSEQ multiplex PCR; TCRdb keeps only in-frame clonotypes and omits some of them. The sample shows approximately 230,000 clones, about nine tenths of them seen only once. Material for sequencing was PBMCs or T cells enriched from blood (not recorded which). These receptors all come from a man aged 40-55 years who had recovered from COVID-19. CDR3s include the opening cysteine and the closing phenylalanine or tryptophan. The D gene is left open where the match is weak. A row's size may be missing; if present it is once, few, many or a size class.

.,TRBV20-1,TRBJ2-1,TRBD2,TGCAGTGCTAGTCATCGGGGACTAGCGGGAAGGTACAATGAGCAGTTCTTC,CSASHRGLAGRYNEQFF
.,TRBV19,TRBJ1-1,TRBD1,TGTGCCAGTAGTACCCAACCGGGACAGGGGAACACTGAAGCTTTCTTT,CASSTQPGQGNTEAFF
.,TRBV5-6,TRBJ2-1,TRBD2,TGTGCCAGCAGCTCGGGACTAGCGGGAAGGGATGAGCAGTTCTTC,CASSSGLAGRDEQFF
.,TRBV11-2,TRBJ1-6,.,TGTGCCAGCAGCGCGCCTATTTCACCCCTCCACTTT,CASSAPISPLHF
.,TRBV15,TRBJ1-4,.,TGTGCCACCAGCAGAGGAATCTTCTCCCGTGCTCCCCGGTCAGGAAATGAAAAACTGTTTTTT,CATSRGIFSRAPRSGNEKLFF
.,TRBV5-1,TRBJ2-7,TRBD1,TGCGCCAGCAGCTTGCAAGGTGGGCAGGGGGCTTACGAGCAGTACTTC,CASSLQGGQGAYEQYF
.,TRBV6-5,TRBJ1-6,TRBD1,TGTGCCAGCTTGGACAGGGTCAATTCACCCCTCCACTTT,CASLDRVNSPLHF
.,TRBV6-2/TRBV6-3,TRBJ1-4,.,TGTGCCAGCAGTTACTTCCGACAGACTAATGAAAAACTGTTTTTT,CASSYFRQTNEKLFF
once,TRBV30,TRBJ1-1,.,TGTGCCTGGACCAAACAGGGGAACACTGAAGCTTTCTTT,CAWTKQGNTEAFF
.,TRBV5-4,TRBJ1-2,TRBD1,TGTGCCAGCAGCCCGGGACAGAGGGGCTATGGCTACACCTTC,CASSPGQRGYGYTF
.,TRBV2,TRBJ1-2,TRBD1,TGTGCCAGCAGTGAAGGAGGGGGCGGTTTTGGTGGCTACACCTTC,CASSEGGGGFGGYTF
.,TRBV7-2,TRBJ1-6,.,TGTGCCAGCAGCGCCTCACAGTTTTCACCCCTCCACTTT,CASSASQFSPLHF
few,TRBV5-1,TRBJ2-5,.,TGCGCCAGCAGCCCAACAGGGTACCAAGAGACCCAGTACTTC,CASSPTGYQETQYF
.,TRBV28,TRBJ1-5,TRBD1,TGTGCCAGCAGTTTATACCTGGGACAGGGTAATAGCAATCAGCCCCAGCATTTT,CASSLYLGQGNSNQPQHF
.,TRBV24-1,TRBJ1-2,.,TGTGCCACCAGTGATGCAACAGGGTTGAATGGCTACACCTTC,CATSDATGLNGYTF
once,TRBV7-2,TRBJ2-1,.,TGTGCCAGCAGCCAAGATGCGGCTTACAATGAGCAGTTCTTC,CASSQDAAYNEQFF
.,TRBV28,TRBJ1-1,TRBD1,TGTGCCAGCAGTCTTTACAGGGACAGGAACACTGAAGCTTTCTTT,CASSLYRDRNTEAFF
.,TRBV5-1,TRBJ2-7,.,TGCGCCAGCAGCCAGTTAGGTGAGCGAGCCTACGAGCAGTACTTC,CASSQLGERAYEQYF
.,TRBV4-1,TRBJ1-2,.,TGCGCCAGCAGCCAACTAGTTAACTATGGCTACACCTTC,CASSQLVNYGYTF
.,TRBV7-9,TRBJ1-1,.,TGTGCCAGCAGCCCAAACAGGGCCACTGAAGCTTTCTTT,CASSPNRATEAFF
.,TRBV6-5,TRBJ1-1,TRBD1,TGTGCCAGCTCCAGGGACAGGGGTAACACTGAAGCTTTCTTT,CASSRDRGNTEAFF
once,TRBV13,TRBJ1-1,TRBD1,TGTGCCAGCAGCACCTCCGGACAGGGGTACACTGAAGCTTTCTTT,CASSTSGQGYTEAFF
.,TRBV30,TRBJ1-2,.,TGTGCCTGGAGTGTAACGGATGGCTACACCTTC,CAWSVTDGYTF
once,TRBV2,TRBJ2-1,TRBD2,TGTGCCATCATAGGCCCGGGGGGATTCGCAAGAACCAATGAGCAGTTCTTC,CAIIGPGGFARTNEQFF
.,TRBV5-1,TRBJ1-1,.,TGCGCCAGCAGCCGCGAGGGCACTGAAGCTTTCTTT,CASSREGTEAFF
.,TRBV12-3/TRBV12-4,TRBJ2-7,.,TGTGCCAGCAGTCCGGGACACTACTACGAGCAGTACTTC,CASSPGHYYEQYF
few,TRBV2,TRBJ1-3,.,TGTGCCAGCAGCGATACAGGGACTGGAAACACCATATATTTT,CASSDTGTGNTIYF
few,TRBV23-1,TRBJ2-4,.,TGCGCCAGCAGTCAATCGAGTGAACCCCTAGCCAAAAACATTCAGTACTTC,CASSQSSEPLAKNIQYF
.,TRBV4-1,TRBJ2-1,TRBD2,TGCGCCAGCAGCCATCCGGGACTAGCGTTAAATGAGCAGTTCTTC,CASSHPGLALNEQFF
.,TRBV7-9,TRBJ1-1,.,TGTGCCAGCAGCTTACAGGTTGGGGGCCCCCCTGAAGCTTTCTTT,CASSLQVGGPPEAFF
.,TRBV15,TRBJ1-2,.,TGTGCCACCAGCAGAGATATGGGGGCGGTAGAATATGGCTACACCTTC,CATSRDMGAVEYGYTF
.,TRBV3-1/TRBV3-2,TRBJ1-1,.,TGTGCCAGCAGCCAAGGGTATCCGTACATGAACACTGAAGCTTTCTTT,CASSQGYPYMNTEAFF
.,TRBV12-3/TRBV12-4,TRBJ2-1,TRBD2,TGTGCCAGCAGTTCCGGGACTAACAAAGAGCAGTTCTTC,CASSSGTNKEQFF